These 6 T cell receptor beta chains were all obtained from the same sample, sequenced in a study of identical twins. In TCRdb, the 5' RACE reads were re-called with MiXCR into one record per CDR3 protein. This table holds 1.5 million to 2 million distinct CDR3 sequences, roughly a third found once. Sequencing was performed on cord blood. The source is a newborn girl in good health.

The chain uses TRBV28 and TRBJ1-1, with 9 bases lining up with TRBD1. The CDR3 extends over 14 amino acids. CDR1 and CDR2 from the germline V gene are MDHEN and SYDVKM. The V segment lost 2 bases and the J segment 11 bases; nucleotides outside the gene matches: 9. CDR3 amino acids: CASSLAGTGRGAFF. The CDR3 region has the DNA TGTGCCAGCAGTTTAGCCGGGACAGGGAGAGGGGCTTTCTTT.

This clonotype has ten or more counts. The chain combines TRBV7-6 with TRBJ1-1, with D possibly being TRBD1 (5 bases). The CDR3 is made up of 14 amino acids. The V gene lost 2 bases and the J gene lost 1 base, with 8 bases spanning the gap. The germline V gene encodes CDR1 SGHVS and CDR2 FNYEAQ. The CDR3 reads CASSLLDRNTEAFF. DNA of the CDR3: TGTGCCAGCAGCTTACTCGACAGGAACACTGAAGCTTTCTTT.

The chain couples TRBV3-1 to TRBJ2-1, with a possible D match to TRBD2 (5 bases). Germline assignment: CDR1 LGHDT and CDR2 YNNKEL (reference sequence). Trimming removed 1 base at V and 4 bases at J, with 8 bases between. The CDR3 runs to 14 residues. CDR3 DNA: TGTGCCAGCAGCCAAGCGGGGATTTACAATGAGCAGTTCTTC. Protein product: CASSQAGIYNEQFF.

The rearrangement links TRBV4-1 to TRBJ2-3, with 12 bases that match TRBD2. Looked up from germline, CDR1 is MGHRA and CDR2 is YSYEKL. There are 17 residues in the CDR3. The V gene end was trimmed by 4 bases and the J gene end by 3 bases; junction bases not matched to a gene: 8. CDR3 DNA sequence: TGCGCCAGCAGCCCCCGGACTAGCGGGATCGGAACAGATACGCAGTATTTT. Its translation: CASSPRTSGIGTDTQYF.

This clonotype was seen only a few times. The V gene is TRBV5-1, the J gene TRBJ1-1, with D maybe TRBD1 (6 bases). Germline V gene sequence: CDR1 SGHRS, CDR2 YFSETQ. CDR3 length equals 15 residues. V gave up 5 bases and J gave up 6 bases, with 20 bases separating them. CDR3 loop: CASRVATQGSPEAFF. In nucleotides, the CDR3 is TGCGCCAGCAGGGTCGCTACACAGGGTTCCCCTGAAGCTTTCTTT.

This chain joins TRBV6-5 and TRBJ2-1; D ambiguous. Germline CDR1 reads MNHEY; CDR2 reads SVGAGI. Trimming left V 2 bases short and J 10 bases short, with 18 bases between. This CDR3 spans 15 amino acids. CDR3 sequence: CASSYGAPSSYEQFF. The CDR3 coding sequence is TGTGCCAGCAGTTACGGCGCCCCAAGCTCCTACGAGCAGTTCTTC.